The text below deals with one T cell receptor beta chain. Its antigen remains unknown. The sample belongs to a study of post-analysis software for immune sequencing data. Study results and caveats: Compared with controls, patients had more of about five TRBV segments, including TRBV5-6, TRBV5-1 and TRBV20-1.

V shed 7 bases, J shed 2 bases, and the junction held 7 bases outside the gene matches. This CDR3 spans 15 amino acids. CDR1 SGHRS and CDR2 YFSETQ come from the germline V gene. Unique molecular identifiers tagged the TCR beta cDNA libraries. Each sample of about 0.9 to 10 million input T cells yielded 500,000 or so cDNA molecules, so each molecule approximated one T cell. TCRdb re-derived calls from the PCR reads in MiXCR, one entry per CDR3 protein. The sample consists of some 890,000 distinct CDR3 sequences, under 70% of them appearing once. The V and J genes are TRBV5-1 and TRBJ2-1; 9 nucleotides line up with TRBD2. The origin of this receptor is a girl between 5 and 17 years old with multiple sclerosis. The specimen was blood. DNA for the CDR3: TGCGCCAGCGGTGGGCTAGCGGGGCCCTACAATGAGCAGTTCTTC. It encodes CASGGLAGPYNEQFF.